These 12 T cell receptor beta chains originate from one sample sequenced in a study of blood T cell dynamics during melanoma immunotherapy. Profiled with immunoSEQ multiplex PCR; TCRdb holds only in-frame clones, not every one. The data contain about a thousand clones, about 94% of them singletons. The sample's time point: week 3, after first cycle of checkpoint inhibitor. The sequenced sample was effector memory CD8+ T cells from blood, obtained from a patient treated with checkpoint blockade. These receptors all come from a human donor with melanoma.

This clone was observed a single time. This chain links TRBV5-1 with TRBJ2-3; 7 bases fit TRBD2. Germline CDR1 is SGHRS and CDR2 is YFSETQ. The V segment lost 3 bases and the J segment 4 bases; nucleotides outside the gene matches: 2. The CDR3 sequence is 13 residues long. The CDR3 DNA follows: TGCGCCAGCAGCTGGACTAGGGCAGATACGCAGTATTTT. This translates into CASSWTRADTQYF.

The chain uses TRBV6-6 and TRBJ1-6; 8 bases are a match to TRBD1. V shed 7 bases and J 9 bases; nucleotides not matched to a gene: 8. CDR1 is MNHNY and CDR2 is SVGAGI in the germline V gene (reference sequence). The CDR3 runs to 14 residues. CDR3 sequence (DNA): TGTGCCAGCACCTGGACAGGGCTCACTTCACCCCTCCACTTT. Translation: CASTWTGLTSPLHF.

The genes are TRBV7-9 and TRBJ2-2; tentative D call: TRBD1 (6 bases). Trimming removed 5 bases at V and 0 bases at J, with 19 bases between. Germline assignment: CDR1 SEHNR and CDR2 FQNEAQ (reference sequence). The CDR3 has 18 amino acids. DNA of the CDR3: TGTGCCAGCAGCGGGGGCAGCGGAGAAACAGCGAACACCGGGGAGCTGTTTTTT. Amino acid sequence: CASSGGSGETANTGELFF. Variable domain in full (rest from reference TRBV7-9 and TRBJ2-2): DTGVSQNPRHKITKRGQNVTFRCDPISEHNRLYWYRQTLGQGPEFLTYFQNEAQLEKSRLLSDRFSAERPKGSFSTLEIQRTEQGDSAMYLCASSGGSGETANTGELFFGEGSRLTVL.

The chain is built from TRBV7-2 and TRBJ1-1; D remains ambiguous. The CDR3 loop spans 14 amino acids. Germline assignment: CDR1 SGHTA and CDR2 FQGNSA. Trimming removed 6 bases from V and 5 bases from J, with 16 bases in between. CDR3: CASRARRQYTEAFF. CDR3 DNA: TGTGCCAGCAGGGCCAGGAGGCAATATACTGAAGCTTTCTTT. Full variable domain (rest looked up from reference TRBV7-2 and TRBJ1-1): GAGVSQSPSNKVTEKGKDVELRCDPISGHTALYWYRQSLGQGLEFLIYFQGNSAPDKSGLPSDRFSAERTGGSVSTLTIQRTQQEDSAVYLCASRARRQYTEAFFGQGTRLTVV.

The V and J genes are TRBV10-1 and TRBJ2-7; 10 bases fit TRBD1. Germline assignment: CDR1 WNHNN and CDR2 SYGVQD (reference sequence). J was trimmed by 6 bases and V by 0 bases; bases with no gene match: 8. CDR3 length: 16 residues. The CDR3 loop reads CASSESYPDRGGEQYF. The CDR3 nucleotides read TGCGCCAGCAGTGAGTCGTATCCGGACAGGGGGGGCGAGCAGTACTTC.

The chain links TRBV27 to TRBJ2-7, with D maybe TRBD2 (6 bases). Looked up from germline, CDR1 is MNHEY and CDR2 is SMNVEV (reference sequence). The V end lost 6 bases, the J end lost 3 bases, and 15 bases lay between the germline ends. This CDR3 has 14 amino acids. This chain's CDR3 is CASSYSGGGYEQYF. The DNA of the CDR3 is TGTGCCAGCAGCTATAGCGGTGGAGGCTACGAGCAGTACTTC.

Here the CDR3 DNA reads TGTGCCAGCAACCCAAGCCCCGGGACAGCGAACACCGGGGAGCTGTTTTTT. This encodes CASNPSPGTANTGELFF. J is TRBJ2-2 and V is TRBV28; 7 positions match TRBD1. Unmatched junction bases numbered 11, after V lost 7 bases and J lost 0 bases. CDR1 is MDHEN and CDR2 is SYDVKM in the germline V gene. The CDR3 contains 17 residues.

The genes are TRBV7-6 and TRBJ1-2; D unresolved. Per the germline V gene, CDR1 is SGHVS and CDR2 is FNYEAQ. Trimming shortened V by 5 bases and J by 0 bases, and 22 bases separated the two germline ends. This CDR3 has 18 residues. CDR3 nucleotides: TGTGCCAGCAGCCCCCGTAGGACGGACGCACCCACTAACTATGGCTACACCTTC. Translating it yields CASSPRRTDAPTNYGYTF.

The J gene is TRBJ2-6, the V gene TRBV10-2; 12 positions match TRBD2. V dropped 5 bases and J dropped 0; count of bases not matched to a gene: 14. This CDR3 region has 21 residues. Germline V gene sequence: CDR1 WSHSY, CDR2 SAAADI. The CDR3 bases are TGCGCCAGCAGTTCCCTTACTAGCGGGAGGACCCCTCACTCTGGGGCCAACGTCCTGACTTTC. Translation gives CASSSLTSGRTPHSGANVLTF.

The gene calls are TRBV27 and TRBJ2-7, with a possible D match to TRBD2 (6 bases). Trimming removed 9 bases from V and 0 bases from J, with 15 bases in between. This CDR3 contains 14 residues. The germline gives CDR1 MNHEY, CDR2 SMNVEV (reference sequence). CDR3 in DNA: TGTGCCAGTAGAAGGGAGGAGGGCTCCTACGAGCAGTACTTC. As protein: CASRREEGSYEQYF.

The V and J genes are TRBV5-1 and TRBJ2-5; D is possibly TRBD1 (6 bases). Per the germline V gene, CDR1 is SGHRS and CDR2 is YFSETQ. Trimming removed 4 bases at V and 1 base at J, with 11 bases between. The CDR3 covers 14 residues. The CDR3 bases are TGCGCCAGCAGCCCTTTACAGGGCCAAGAGACCCAGTACTTC. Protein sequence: CASSPLQGQETQYF.

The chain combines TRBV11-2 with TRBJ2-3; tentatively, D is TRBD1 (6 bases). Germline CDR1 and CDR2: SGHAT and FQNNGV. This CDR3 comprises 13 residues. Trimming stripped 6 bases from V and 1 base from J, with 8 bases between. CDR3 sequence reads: CASRRQGTDTQYF. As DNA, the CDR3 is TGTGCCAGCAGGCGACAGGGCACAGATACGCAGTATTTT. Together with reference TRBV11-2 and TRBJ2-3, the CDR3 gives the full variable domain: EAGVAQSPRYKIIEKRQSVAFWCNPISGHATLYWYQQILGQGPKLLIQFQNNGVVDDSQLPKDRFSAERLKGVDSTLKIQPAKLEDSAVYLCASRRQGTDTQYFGPGTRLTVL.